This is a list of T cell receptor beta chains from one sample in a study of T cells after yellow fever vaccination. TCRdb used MiXCR to reprocess the 5' RACE reads, holding one entry per CDR3 protein. The table records about 120,000 distinct CDR3 sequences, approximately 8.4% of them present only once. The source was CD8+ T cells sorted from PBMCs, collected on the day of the yellow fever booster vaccination. The source is a man between 18 and 35 years old who received the YFV17D yellow fever vaccine. The CDR3 runs from the conserved cysteine through the conserved F or W. D genes are given only for firm matches. The size of a clone is reported for some rows only, either as once, few or many, or as a class for expanded clones.

J	size	V	D	DNA	CDR3
TRBJ1-5	NA	TRBV5-4	NA	TGTGCCAGCAGTGACCGGGGGTATCAGCCCCAGCATTTT	CASSDRGYQPQHF
TRBJ1-5	few	TRBV7-2	NA	TGTGCCAGCAGCTTATCGACAGATAGGGTATTGTCGGTGGATAGCAATCAGCCCCAGCATTTT	CASSLSTDRVLSVDSNQPQHF
TRBJ2-5	NA	TRBV9	TRBD2	TGTGCCAGCAGCGTGGGGAGGGAGCAAGAGACCCAGTACTTC	CASSVGREQETQYF
TRBJ1-2	few	TRBV28	NA	TGTGCCAGCAGAAACAGGGTAATAACCTATGGCTACACCTTC	CASRNRVITYGYTF
TRBJ2-1	once	TRBV19	TRBD2	TGTGCCAGTAGTATAGCAACGGGACTAGCGGGGGGGCCAGACAATGAGCAGTTCTTC	CASSIATGLAGGPDNEQFF
TRBJ2-3	NA	TRBV4-3	NA	TGCGCCAGCAGCCAAGATGCGGGCGGAATCACAGATACGCAGTATTTT	CASSQDAGGITDTQYF
TRBJ1-5	few	TRBV7-6	NA	TGTGCCAGCAGCTTAAAAGCACAGGCTCACAATCAGCCCCAGCATTTT	CASSLKAQAHNQPQHF
TRBJ2-3	NA	TRBV7-3	NA	TGTGCCAGCAGCCCAGGTGGAGGCCCAGATACGCAGTATTTT	CASSPGGGPDTQYF
TRBJ2-1	many	TRBV12-3/TRBV12-4	TRBD2	TGTGCCAGCAGTTTGAGTCTAGCGGGGGCGGTAAATGAGCAGTTCTTC	CASSLSLAGAVNEQFF
TRBJ2-3	many	TRBV27	NA	TGTGCCAGCAGTTCTGGATTTGCATTTACGCAGTATTTT	CASSSGFAFTQYF
TRBJ2-2	NA	TRBV7-8	TRBD1	TGTGCCAGCAGCTTCCCGGGACAGGGCTACACCGGGGAGCTGTTTTTT	CASSFPGQGYTGELFF
TRBJ1-6	few	TRBV7-9	NA	TGTGCCAGCAGCTTATACGACAGCAGCTCCTATAATTCACCCCTCCACTTT	CASSLYDSSSYNSPLHF
TRBJ2-5	NA	TRBV27	NA	TGTGCCAGCAGTACGCGGGTGGGACGGTCCCAAGAGACCCAGTACTTC	CASSTRVGRSQETQYF
TRBJ1-6	NA	TRBV29-1	NA	TGCAGCGTTCGGGAGTATAATTCACCCCTCCACTTT	CSVREYNSPLHF
TRBJ2-3	many	TRBV4-1	TRBD1	TGCGCCAGCAGCCCCGGGACAGGGAGCGATACGCAGTATTTT	CASSPGTGSDTQYF
TRBJ2-7	NA	TRBV7-9	TRBD1	TGTGCCAGCAGCTGGGACAGGAACGAGCAGTACTTC	CASSWDRNEQYF
TRBJ2-2	NA	TRBV6-5	TRBD2	TGTGCCAGCAGTTACCTTAGCGGGGGGGCCGCGAACACCGGGGAGCTGTTTTTT	CASSYLSGGAANTGELFF
TRBJ2-5	few	TRBV14	TRBD2	TGTGCCAGCAGCCAGGCTTCCGGGACTAGCGGGGTCTGGGAGACCCAGTACTTC	CASSQASGTSGVWETQYF
TRBJ2-5	NA	TRBV3-2	NA	TGTGCCAGCAGCCCCGGACTAGCGGTGGATGAGACCCAGTACTTC	CASSPGLAVDETQYF
TRBJ2-5	NA	TRBV28	NA	TGTGCCAGCAGGGATATGGGAGAGACCCAGTACTTC	CASRDMGETQYF
TRBJ1-1	many	TRBV6-2/TRBV6-3	TRBD1	TGTGCCAGCAGTTATTGGACAGGGGCGTATGGTTGGTCTGAAGCTTTCTTT	CASSYWTGAYGWSEAFF
TRBJ1-1	NA	TRBV4-3	TRBD1	TGCGCCAGCAGCCAAGGACAGGGATGGGACACTGAAGCTTTCTTT	CASSQGQGWDTEAFF
TRBJ2-1	NA	TRBV11-3	NA	TGTGCCAGCAGCTTAAGAGGGAGAGGTCATGATGAGCAGTTCTTC	CASSLRGRGHDEQFF
TRBJ2-6	NA	TRBV6-5	TRBD1	TGTGCCAGCAGTTACTCGGTTGGGACAGGGAGATTCTCTGGGGCCAACGTCCTGACTTTC	CASSYSVGTGRFSGANVLTF
TRBJ2-7	NA	TRBV9	TRBD1	TGTGCCAGCAGCGGCCCCGGGGACAGGGGAAGCGAGCAGTACTTC	CASSGPGDRGSEQYF
TRBJ2-1	few	TRBV12-3/TRBV12-4	NA	TGTGCCAGCAGTTTCCCTCTAGGCGATGAGCAGTTCTTC	CASSFPLGDEQFF
TRBJ1-6	few	TRBV20-1	NA	TGCAGTGCAGTCCAGGGTTCACCCCTCCACTTT	CSAVQGSPLHF
TRBJ2-7	NA	TRBV5-4	TRBD1	TGTGCCAGCAGTCACCGGGACAGGGGGCTCTACGAGCAGTACTTC	CASSHRDRGLYEQYF
TRBJ2-7	few	TRBV28	TRBD1	TGTGCCAGCAACGGCGACAGGGGGTACGTCGAGCAGTACTTC	CASNGDRGYVEQYF
TRBJ2-7	few	TRBV5-1	NA	TGCGCCAGCAGTTTTGCGATCACCTACGAGCAGTACTTC	CASSFAITYEQYF
TRBJ1-2	NA	TRBV19	NA	TGTGCCAGCAGTTTCGGCCGCGGCTATGGCTACACCTTC	CASSFGRGYGYTF